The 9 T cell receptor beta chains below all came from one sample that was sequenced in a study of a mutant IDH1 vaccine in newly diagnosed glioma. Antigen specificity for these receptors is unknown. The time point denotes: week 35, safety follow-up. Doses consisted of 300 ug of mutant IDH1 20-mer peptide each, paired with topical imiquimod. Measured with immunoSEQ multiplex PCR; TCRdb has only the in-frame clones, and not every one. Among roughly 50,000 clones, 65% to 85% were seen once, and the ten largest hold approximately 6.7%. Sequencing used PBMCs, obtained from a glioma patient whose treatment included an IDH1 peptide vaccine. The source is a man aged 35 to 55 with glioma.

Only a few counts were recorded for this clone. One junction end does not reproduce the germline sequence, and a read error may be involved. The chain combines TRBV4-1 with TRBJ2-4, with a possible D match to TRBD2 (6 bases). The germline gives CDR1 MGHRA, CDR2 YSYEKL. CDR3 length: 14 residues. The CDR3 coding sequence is TGCGCCAGCAGCCAAGATCTCGGTCGGGACTCCCTCGGTTTC. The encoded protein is CASSQDLGRDSLGF.

DNA of the CDR3: TGCGCCAGCAGCCAAGAGGACAGGGGGTCGGGCGTTGAGCAGTTCTTC. Translated, it gives CASSQEDRGSGVEQFF. The J gene is TRBJ2-1, the V gene TRBV4-1; TRBD1 agrees at 10 bases. This CDR3 is 16 amino acids long. V lost 0 bases to trimming and J lost 9 bases; unmatched junction nucleotides: 8. Germline loops: CDR1 MGHRA, CDR2 YSYEKL.

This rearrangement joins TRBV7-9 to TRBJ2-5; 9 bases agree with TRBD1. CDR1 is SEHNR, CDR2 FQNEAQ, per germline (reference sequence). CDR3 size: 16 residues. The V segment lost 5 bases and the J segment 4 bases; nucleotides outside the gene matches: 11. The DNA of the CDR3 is TGTGCCAGCAGCCCCGAGACAGGGGGATTGGGAGAGACCCAGTACTTC. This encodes CASSPETGGLGETQYF.

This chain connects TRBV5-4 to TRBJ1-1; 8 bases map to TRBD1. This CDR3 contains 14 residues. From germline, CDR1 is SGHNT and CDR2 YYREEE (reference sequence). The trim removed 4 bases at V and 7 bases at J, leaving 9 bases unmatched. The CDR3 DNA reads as TGTGCCAGCAGCCAACCGGACAGGGTCAGTGAAGCTTTCTTT. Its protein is CASSQPDRVSEAFF. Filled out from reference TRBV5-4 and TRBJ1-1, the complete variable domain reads ETGVTQSPTHLIKTRGQQVTLRCSSQSGHNTVSWYQQALGQGPQFIFQYYREEENGRGNFPPRFSGLQFPNYSSELNVNALELDDSALYLCASSQPDRVSEAFFGQGTRLTVV.

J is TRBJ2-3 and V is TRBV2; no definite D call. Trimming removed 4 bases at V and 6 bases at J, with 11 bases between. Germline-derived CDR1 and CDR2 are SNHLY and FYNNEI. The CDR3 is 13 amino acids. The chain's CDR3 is CASSGNSRDTQYF. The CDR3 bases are TGTGCCAGCAGTGGAAATTCTAGGGATACGCAGTATTTT.

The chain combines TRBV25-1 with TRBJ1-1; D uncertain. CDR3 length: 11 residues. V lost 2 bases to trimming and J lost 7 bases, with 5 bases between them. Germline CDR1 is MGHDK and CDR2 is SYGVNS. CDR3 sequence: CASSEGIEAFF. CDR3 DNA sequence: TGTGCCAGCAGTGAAGGAATTGAAGCTTTCTTT.

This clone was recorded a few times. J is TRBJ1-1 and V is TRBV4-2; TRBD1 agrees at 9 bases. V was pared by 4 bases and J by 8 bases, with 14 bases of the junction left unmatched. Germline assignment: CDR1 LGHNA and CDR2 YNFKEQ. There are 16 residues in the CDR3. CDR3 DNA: TGTGCCAGCAGCCCAACATCGTCAGGGACAGGGACCGAAGCTTTCTTT. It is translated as CASSPTSSGTGTEAFF.

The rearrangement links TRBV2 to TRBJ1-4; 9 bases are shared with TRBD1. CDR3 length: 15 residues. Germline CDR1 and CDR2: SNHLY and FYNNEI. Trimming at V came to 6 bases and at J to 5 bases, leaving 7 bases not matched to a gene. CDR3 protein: CASRGGTGTNEKLFF. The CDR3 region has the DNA TGTGCCAGCAGAGGGGGGACAGGGACGAATGAAAAACTGTTTTTT.

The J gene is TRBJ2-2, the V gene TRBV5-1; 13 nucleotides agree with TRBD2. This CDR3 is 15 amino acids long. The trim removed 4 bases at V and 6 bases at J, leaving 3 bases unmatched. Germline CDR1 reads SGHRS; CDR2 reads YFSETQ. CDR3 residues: CASSKGTSGAGELFF. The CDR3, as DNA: TGCGCCAGCAGCAAGGGGACTAGCGGGGCCGGGGAGCTGTTTTTT.